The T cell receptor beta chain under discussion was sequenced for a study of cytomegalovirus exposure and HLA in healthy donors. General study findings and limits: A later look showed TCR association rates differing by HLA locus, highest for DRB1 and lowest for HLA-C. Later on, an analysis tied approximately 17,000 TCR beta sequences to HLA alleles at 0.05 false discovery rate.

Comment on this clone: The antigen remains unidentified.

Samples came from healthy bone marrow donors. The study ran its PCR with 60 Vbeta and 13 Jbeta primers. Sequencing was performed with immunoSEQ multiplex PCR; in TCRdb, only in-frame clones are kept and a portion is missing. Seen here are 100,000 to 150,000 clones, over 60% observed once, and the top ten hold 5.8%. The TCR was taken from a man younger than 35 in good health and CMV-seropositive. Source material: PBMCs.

The CDR3 loop is CSAEARLGYTF. The CDR3 nucleotides read TGCAGCGCTGAGGCCCGCCTGGGCTACACCTTC. The chain couples TRBV29-1 to TRBJ1-2; D is unresolved. The CDR3 contains 11 residues. Between the trimmed V and J ends, which lost 7 bases and 8 bases, there was a span of 14 bases. In germline, CDR1 is SQVTM, CDR2 ANQGSEA.